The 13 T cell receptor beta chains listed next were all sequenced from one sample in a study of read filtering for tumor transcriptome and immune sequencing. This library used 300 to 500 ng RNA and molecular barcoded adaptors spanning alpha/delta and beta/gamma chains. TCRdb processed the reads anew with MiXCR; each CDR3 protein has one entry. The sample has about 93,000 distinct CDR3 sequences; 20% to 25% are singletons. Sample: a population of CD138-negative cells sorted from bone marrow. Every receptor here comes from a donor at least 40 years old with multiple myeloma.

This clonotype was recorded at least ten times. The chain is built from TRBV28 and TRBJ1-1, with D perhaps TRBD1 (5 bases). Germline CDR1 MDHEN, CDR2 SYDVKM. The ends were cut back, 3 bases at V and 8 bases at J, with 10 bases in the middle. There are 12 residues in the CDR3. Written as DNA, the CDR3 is TGTGCCAGCAGTTTGATGGGGCGCGAAGCTTTCTTT. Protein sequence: CASSLMGREAFF.

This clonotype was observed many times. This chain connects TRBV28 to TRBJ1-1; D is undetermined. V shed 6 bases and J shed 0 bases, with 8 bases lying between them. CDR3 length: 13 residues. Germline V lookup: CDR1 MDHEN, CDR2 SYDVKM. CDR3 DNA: TGTGCCAGCAGAGTTACGATGAACACTGAAGCTTTCTTT. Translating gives CASRVTMNTEAFF.

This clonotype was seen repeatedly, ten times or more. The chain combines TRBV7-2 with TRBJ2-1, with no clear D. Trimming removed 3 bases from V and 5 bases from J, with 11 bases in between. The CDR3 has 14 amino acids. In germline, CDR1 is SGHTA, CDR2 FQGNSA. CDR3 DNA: TGTGCCAGCAGCTTTATGCGGAGAGACAATGAGCAGTTCTTC. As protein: CASSFMRRDNEQFF.

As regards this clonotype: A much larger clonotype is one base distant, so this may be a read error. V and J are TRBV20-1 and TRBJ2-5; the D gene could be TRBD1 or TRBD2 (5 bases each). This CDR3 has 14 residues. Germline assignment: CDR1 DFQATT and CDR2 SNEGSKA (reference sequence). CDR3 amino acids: CSARRSGGTETRYF. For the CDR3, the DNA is TGCAGTGCTAGACGATCTGGGGGTACAGAGACCCGGTACTTC.

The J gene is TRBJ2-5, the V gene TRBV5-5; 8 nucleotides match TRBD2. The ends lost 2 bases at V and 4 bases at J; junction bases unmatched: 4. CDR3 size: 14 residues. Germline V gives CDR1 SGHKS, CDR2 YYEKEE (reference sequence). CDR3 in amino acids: CASSFRLAGETQYF. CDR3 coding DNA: TGTGCCAGCAGCTTTCGGCTAGCGGGAGAGACCCAGTACTTC.

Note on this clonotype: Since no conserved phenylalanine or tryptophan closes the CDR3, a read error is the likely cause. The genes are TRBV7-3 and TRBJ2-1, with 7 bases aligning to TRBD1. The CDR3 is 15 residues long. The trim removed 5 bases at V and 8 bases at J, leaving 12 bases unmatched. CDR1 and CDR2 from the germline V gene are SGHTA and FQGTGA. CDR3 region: CASSPTGTVSDEQFL. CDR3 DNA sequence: TGTGCCAGCAGCCCGACTGGGACAGTATCCGATGAGCAGTTCCTC.

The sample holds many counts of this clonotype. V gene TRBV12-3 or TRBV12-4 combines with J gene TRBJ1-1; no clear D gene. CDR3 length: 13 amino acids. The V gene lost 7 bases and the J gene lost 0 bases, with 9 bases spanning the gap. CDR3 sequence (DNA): TGTGCCAGCAACACCTTATTGAACACTGAAGCTTTCTTT. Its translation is CASNTLLNTEAFF.

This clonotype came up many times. Here the CDR3 DNA reads TGTGCCAGCAGCCCGGGTGTGGGCGGAACTTTCTTT. This codes for CASSPGVGGTFF. The chain has TRBV7-9 and TRBJ1-1; D is undetermined. This CDR3 spans 12 amino acids. Germline loops: CDR1 SEHNR, CDR2 FQNEAQ (reference sequence). With 5 bases removed from V and 12 bases from J, the gap between germline ends came to 16 bases.

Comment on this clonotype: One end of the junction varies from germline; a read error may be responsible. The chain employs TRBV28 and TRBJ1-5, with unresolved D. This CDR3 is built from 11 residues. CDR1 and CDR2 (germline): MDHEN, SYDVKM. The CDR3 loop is CAIGRFQTQHF. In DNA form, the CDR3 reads TGTGCCATCGGAAGATTTCAGACCCAGCATTTT.

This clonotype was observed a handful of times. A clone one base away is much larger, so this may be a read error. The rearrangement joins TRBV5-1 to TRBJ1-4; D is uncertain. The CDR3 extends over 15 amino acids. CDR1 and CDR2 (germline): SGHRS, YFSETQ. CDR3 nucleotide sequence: TGCGCCGGCAGCTTGCGGTACAAAGAAAGGGAAAAACTGTTTTTT. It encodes CAGSLRYKEREKLFF.

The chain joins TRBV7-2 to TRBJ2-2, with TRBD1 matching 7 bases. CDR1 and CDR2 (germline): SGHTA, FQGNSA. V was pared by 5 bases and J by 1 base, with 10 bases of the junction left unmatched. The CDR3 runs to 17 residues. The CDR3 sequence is CASSPLRGTLNTGELFF. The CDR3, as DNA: TGTGCCAGCAGCCCCCTCAGGGGGACCTTGAACACCGGGGAGCTGTTTTTT.

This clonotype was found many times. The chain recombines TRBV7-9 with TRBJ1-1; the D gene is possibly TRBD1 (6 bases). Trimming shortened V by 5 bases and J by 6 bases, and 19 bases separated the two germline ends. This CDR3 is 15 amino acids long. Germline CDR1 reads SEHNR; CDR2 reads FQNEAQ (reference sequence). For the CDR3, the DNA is TGTGCCAGCAGCCCTCAGGTAGGACAGAGGTCTGAAGCTTTCTTT. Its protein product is CASSPQVGQRSEAFF.

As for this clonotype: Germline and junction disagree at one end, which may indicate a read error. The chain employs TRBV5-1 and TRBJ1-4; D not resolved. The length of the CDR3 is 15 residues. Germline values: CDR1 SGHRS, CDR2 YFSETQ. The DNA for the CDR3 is TGCGCCGGCAGCTTGGGTTGGACAACTAATGAAAAACTGTTTTTT. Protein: CAGSLGWTTNEKLFF.